The 5 T cell receptor beta chains given below trace back to one sample, sequenced in a study of cytomegalovirus exposure and HLA in healthy donors. The PCR made use of 60 Vbeta and 13 Jbeta primers. Data came from immunoSEQ multiplex PCR; TCRdb stores just in-frame clones and leaves some out. The repertoire consists of some 94,000 clones, with around 70% occurring once and the leading ten covering 2.7%. The sample was PBMCs. The receptor source for this set is a man between 45 and 60 years old in good health and CMV-seronegative.

The gene calls are TRBV7-3 and TRBJ2-3; 7 bases align to TRBD2. V dropped 1 base and J dropped 5; count of bases not matched to a gene: 0. CDR1 and CDR2 (germline): SGHTA, FQGTGA. This CDR3 is built from 13 residues. CDR3 nucleotide sequence: TGTGCCAGCAGCTTAAGCGGGGGAGATACGCAGTATTTT. It yields the protein CASSLSGGDTQYF.

This clone has more than one count but fewer than ten. This chain joins TRBV9 and TRBJ1-3; TRBD1 is a possible D gene (6 bases). This CDR3 comprises 15 residues. In germline, CDR1 is SGDLS, CDR2 YYNGEE. The ends were cut back, 4 bases at V and 0 bases at J, with 11 bases in the middle. This CDR3 reads CASSQQGLSGNTIYF. CDR3 DNA: TGTGCCAGCAGCCAACAGGGCCTCTCTGGAAACACCATATATTTT.

The chain combines TRBV7-2 with TRBJ2-7, with 9 positions matching TRBD2. The CDR3 contains 14 residues. V shed 1 base and J 5 bases; nucleotides not matched to a gene: 3. Germline V gene lookup returns CDR1 SGHTA and CDR2 FQGNSA. The CDR3 DNA reads as TGTGCCAGCAGCTTAGACAGCGGGAGGAACGAGCAGTACGTC. It specifies CASSLDSGRNEQYV.

The sample holds a few counts of this clone. The chain joins TRBV7-9 to TRBJ1-6; tentatively, D is TRBD1 (6 bases). The CDR3 runs 16 residues. Germline V gives CDR1 SEHNR, CDR2 FQNEAQ (reference sequence). Trimming took 1 base from V and 14 from J, leaving 21 bases between them. CDR3 residues: CASSLGGGRTEFTLHF. The CDR3 nucleotides are TGTGCCAGCAGCTTAGGGGGGGGGCGGACGGAATTCACCCTCCACTTT.

The chain employs TRBV5-4 and TRBJ1-1; a possible D gene is TRBD1 (6 bases). The CDR3 is made up of 13 amino acids. V was shortened by 3 bases and J by 10 bases, with 16 bases between the two germline ends. CDR1 is SGHNT and CDR2 is YYREEE in the germline V gene (reference sequence). CDR3 region: CASSSGGGPIAFF. DNA of the CDR3: TGTGCCAGCAGCTCCGGCGGGGGGCCAATAGCTTTCTTT.